The clone carrying this TCR beta chain showed up just once. The data are from a study of Ad26.COV2.S vaccination and SARS-CoV-2 variants. Sample treatment: around 19 received Ad26.COV2.S at low or high dose, single or two shots; roughly five received placebo; per-sample allocation not given. The samples were gathered on day 63 after the first injection of vaccine or placebo. This adult donor, from Boston, was 18-55 years old. An Ad26 vector was used to express Wuhan-strain SARS-CoV-2 spike as the vaccine. The CDR3 consists of 14 residues. Trimming pared 4 bases from V and 2 bases from J, leaving 12 bases between. Germline loops: CDR1 SGHAT, CDR2 FQNNGV. Repertoires were generated with immunoSEQ multiplex PCR, while TCRdb's copy carries only in-frame clones and drops some. The table shows a few hundred thousand clones, with 92% occurring only once.

The rearrangement links TRBV11-2 to TRBJ2-7; D is unclear. This clonotype was sampled from a person between 18 and 59 years old who received the Ad26.COV2.S COVID-19 vaccine or a placebo. This sample comprised peripheral blood, obtained in a trial of Ad26.COV2.S vaccine versus placebo. CDR3: CASSSLLGPYEQYF. CDR3 nucleotides: TGTGCCAGCAGCTCCCTGTTAGGGCCCTACGAGCAGTACTTC.